This entry features one T cell receptor (beta chain) sequence. Its cognate antigen is unknown. Clones were read by immunoSEQ multiplex PCR, and TCRdb kept only the in-frame ones, dropping some. The data show around 310,000 clones, roughly 88% seen once. The treatment was: around 19 received Ad26.COV2.S at low or high dose, single or two shots; a few received placebo; per-sample allocation not given. Sampling was done on day 63 after the first vaccine or placebo injection. Germline assignment: CDR1 SGHRS and CDR2 YFSETQ. V was trimmed by 4 bases and J by 0 bases, leaving 20 bases between them. This CDR3 is built from 17 residues. The source of the sample is a study of Ad26.COV2.S vaccination and SARS-CoV-2 variants. The overall study: Into the muscle, Ad26.COV2.S was dosed once or twice, 56 days apart. Study-level points and caveats: The study found similar non-spike TCR breadth in vaccine and placebo recipients.

Sequences were derived from peripheral blood, sampled in a trial of Ad26.COV2.S vaccine versus placebo. This TCR was sampled from a person between 18 and 60 years old who received the Ad26.COV2.S COVID-19 vaccine or a placebo. The gene calls are TRBV5-1 and TRBJ2-7; TRBD1 might be the D (6 bases). For the CDR3, the DNA is TGCGCCAGCAGCCCGGCCGGGCAGGGGTTTAGCTCCTACGAGCAGTACTTC. This gives the protein CASSPAGQGFSSYEQYF.